The clone carrying this T cell receptor beta chain occurred a few times. The antigen is not known. The record originates from a study of blood T cells in healthy people across ages. Study results and limitations: Compared with aged donors, long-lived donors showed fewer expanded clones, suggesting selection.

The V end lost 0 bases, the J end lost 4 bases, and 20 bases lay between the germline ends. Germline CDR1 reads SGHDN; CDR2 reads FVKESK. CDR3 size: 18 residues. A second PCR, run for roughly 7 to 11 cycles, used a sample-barcoded 5' primer plus a J-beta primer mix. TCRdb itself ran the 5' RACE reads through MiXCR, one entry per CDR3 protein. The sample lists around 1.1 million distinct CDR3 sequences, 35% to 45% occurring once. The source material was blood. The J gene is TRBJ2-3, the V gene TRBV14, with D perhaps TRBD1 (5 bases). This TCR came from a man aged 18 to 30 in good health. The CDR3, as DNA: TGTGCCAGCAGCCAAGAACGGTGGGGCAGGATAGGAGCAGATACGCAGTATTTT. Encoded protein: CASSQERWGRIGADTQYF. The full variable domain, with the rest looked up from reference TRBV14 and TRBJ2-3, is EAGVTQFPSHSVIEKGQTVTLRCDPISGHDNLYWYRRVMGKEIKFLLHFVKESKQDESGMPNNRFLAERTGGTYSTLKVQPAELEDSGVYFCASSQERWGRIGADTQYFGPGTRLTVL.